In its sample, the clone carrying this TCR beta chain was seen a few times. The antigen is not known. This entry belongs to a study of beta chain features in type 1 diabetes. Overall study results and limits: In all four CD4+ subsets, TCRB CDR3 length was significantly, moderately reduced in type 1 diabetes. Patients' naive, central memory and regulatory TCRB repertoires appeared more alike than those of healthy donors.

Every isolated RNA sample was fully reverse transcribed, so sequencing captured expressed TCRB transcripts. Using immunoSEQ multiplex PCR, the repertoire was profiled, and TCRdb retains in-frame clones only, with some absent. Counted here are about 710,000 clones, over 12% occurring once; the ten biggest clones make up approximately 0.042%. The CDR3 extends over 12 amino acids. Trimming cost V 0 bases and J 13 bases, with 13 bases left between them. CDR1 GTSNPN and CDR2 SVGIG come from the germline V gene (reference sequence). The V and J genes are TRBV30 and TRBJ2-1, with a weak D call TRBD2 (6 bases). Sequencing was carried out using naive CD4+ T cells from blood. The TCR sequence derives from a man between 18 and 29 years old with type 1 diabetes. As DNA, the CDR3 is TGTGCCTGGAGTGTACTTGGTAGCGGCCAGTTCTTC. Amino acids: CAWSVLGSGQFF.